These T cell receptor beta chains were read from a single sample in a study of human T cells and chemical hapten exposure. One entry per CDR3 protein results from TCRdb running MiXCR on the RACE reads. The sample lists 80,000 to 100,000 distinct CDR3 sequences; 9.5% to 15% were seen once. The source was whole blood, collected in connection with sensitization to the hapten diphenylcyclopropenone (DPC). The receptor source for this set is a woman aged 40 to 50 with alopecia areata. Some clones in this sample may be carry-over from other donors' samples. Both conserved end residues are part of each CDR3.

TRBJ2-2	TRBV23-1	15	CASSQSRPATGELFF
TRBJ1-4	TRBV10-3	12	CAIRATNEKLFF
TRBJ1-1	TRBV6-1	14	CASSEWWGDTEAFF
TRBJ2-1	TRBV6-5	14	CASSYRDGNNEQFF
TRBJ2-2	TRBV11-1	11	CASSFDGELFF
TRBJ2-7	TRBV5-1	14	CASSPGGTYYEQYF
TRBJ2-3	TRBV7-2	16	CASSPGLAGGLDTQYF
TRBJ2-5	TRBV20-1	16	CSARILTGGYQETQYF
TRBJ1-2	TRBV27	15	CASSFLLQGASGYTF
TRBJ2-2	TRBV7-7	17	CASSFLGGRANTGELFF
TRBJ2-7	TRBV20-1	17	CSPFGLAGGWATYEQYF
TRBJ2-5	TRBV4-3	13	CASSQDLWGPQYF
TRBJ2-3	TRBV7-3	15	CASSLSRGGTDTQYF
TRBJ1-5	TRBV28	13	CASSDLIDQPQHF
TRBJ2-2	TRBV11-2	15	CASSLDGRRTGELFF
TRBJ2-1	TRBV5-1	16	CASSLASLRGNNEQFF